A single sample is the source of the 32 T cell receptor beta chains below, sequenced in a study of monozygotic twins with inflammatory bowel disease. Reanalyzing the 5' RACE reads, TCRdb keeps one entry per CDR3 protein, without DNA. In total, the table holds more than 120,000 distinct CDR3 sequences. Sample: blood. These receptors originate from a human donor with ulcerative colitis or Crohn's disease, or a healthy co-twin of an affected twin (not recorded which).

CDR3 region: CASSRSGQGSYNEQFF. The gene calls are TRBV3-1 and TRBJ2-1; the TRBD1 assignment by TCRdb is unverifiable without DNA. Germline V CDR1 and CDR2: LGHDT, YNNKEL (reference sequence). The CDR3 is 16 amino acids.

This chain joins TRBV18 and TRBJ2-3; TCRdb designates TRBD1, a call that cannot be tested without DNA. CDR1 is KGHSH and CDR2 is LQKENI in the germline V gene. The CDR3 is made up of 14 amino acids. The CDR3 here is CASSPRDTTDTQYF.

The chain carries TRBV7-3 and TRBJ2-1; without DNA, the TCRdb call of TRBD2 cannot be checked. Per germline, CDR1 SGHTA and CDR2 FQGTGA. The CDR3 contains 16 residues. CDR3 sequence reads: CASSLSRTVGGNEQFF.

The rearrangement joins TRBV15 to TRBJ2-7; TCRdb lists TRBD1, though no DNA is available to test this call. The CDR3 spans 15 residues. Germline V gene sequence: CDR1 LNHNV, CDR2 YYDKDF (reference sequence). The CDR3: CATSRETGGGYEQYF.

The chain joins TRBV6-5 to TRBJ2-3; TCRdb's D call, TRBD1, is unchecked because there is no DNA. Germline-derived CDR1 and CDR2 are MNHEY and SVGAGI. The CDR3 runs to 17 residues. CDR3 amino acids: CASSYLRRRQGSDTQYF.

This chain joins TRBV27 and TRBJ2-4; with no DNA, the TCRdb D assignment of TRBD1 cannot be verified. This CDR3 contains 17 residues. Germline V CDR1 and CDR2: MNHEY, SMNVEV (reference sequence). CDR3 region: CASSFRGGTGGANIQYF.

CDR3 sequence: CASRLAGGPDYEQYF. This rearrangement joins TRBV12-3 or TRBV12-4 to TRBJ2-7; TCRdb's D gene call, TRBD1, goes unchecked for lack of DNA. The CDR3 length is 15 residues.

The chain uses TRBV6-6 and TRBJ2-4; TCRdb calls TRBD2, which cannot be checked without DNA. Per germline, CDR1 MNHNY and CDR2 SVGAGI (reference sequence). The CDR3 covers 12 residues. This CDR3 reads CVAAGAKNMQYF.

This chain uses TRBV5-1 with TRBJ1-1. The CDR3 consists of 13 residues. Germline V gene data show CDR1 as SGHRS and CDR2 as YFSETQ. The CDR3 region is CASNQNKNTEAFF.

The chain recombines TRBV7-2 with TRBJ2-6. The CDR3 is made up of 16 amino acids. Germline CDR1 SGHTA, CDR2 FQGNSA. This chain's CDR3 is CASSRRWGFGANVLTF. Filled out from reference TRBV7-2 and TRBJ2-6, the complete variable domain reads GAGVSQSPSNKVTEKGKDVELRCDPISGHTALYWYRQSLGQGLEFLIYFQGNSAPDKSGLPSDRFSAERTGGSVSTLTIQRTQQEDSAVYLCASSRRWGFGANVLTFGAGSRLTVL.

The chain carries TRBV5-5 and TRBJ1-5; TCRdb outputs TRBD1, but without DNA this stays unchecked. The CDR3 is 15 amino acids. Germline assignment: CDR1 SGHKS and CDR2 YYEKEE (reference sequence). CDR3 amino acids: CASSQVMGGRQPQHF.

This sequence joins TRBV4-3 and TRBJ1-6. CDR1 and CDR2 (germline): LGHNA, YSLEER. The CDR3 sequence is 15 residues long. CDR3 region: CASSQDVLDNSPLHF.

V gene TRBV5-1 combines with J gene TRBJ2-2; TCRdb picks TRBD2, but there is no DNA to check that call. CDR3 length: 17 amino acids. Germline-derived CDR1 and CDR2 are SGHRS and YFSETQ. The chain's CDR3 is CASGLVGGAFGTGELFF.

J is TRBJ2-2 and V is TRBV12-3 or TRBV12-4; TCRdb names TRBD2, which stays unverified in the absence of DNA. The CDR3 is made up of 15 amino acids. CDR3: CASTTSIGLSGELFF.

The rearrangement uses TRBV14 and TRBJ1-2; the TCRdb D gene call, TRBD1, has no DNA to confirm it. The CDR3 length is 15 residues. Germline V gene lookup returns CDR1 SGHDN and CDR2 FVKESK. The CDR3: CASSQVDSRFSGYTF. The whole variable domain, remainder taken from reference TRBV14 and TRBJ1-2, is EAGVTQFPSHSVIEKGQTVTLRCDPISGHDNLYWYRRVMGKEIKFLLHFVKESKQDESGMPNNRFLAERTGGTYSTLKVQPAELEDSGVYFCASSQVDSRFSGYTFGSGTRLTVV.

The chain has TRBV28 and TRBJ2-7; TCRdb reports TRBD1, a call that lacks DNA to check it against. Germline V gene lookup returns CDR1 MDHEN and CDR2 SYDVKM. The CDR3 loop spans 12 amino acids. CDR3 loop: CASRGPTYEQYF.

The chain employs TRBV5-1 and TRBJ2-7; no DNA is available, so the TRBD1 call from TCRdb remains unchecked. Looked up from germline, CDR1 is SGHRS and CDR2 is YFSETQ. The CDR3 consists of 16 residues. The CDR3 sequence: CASSQMPGGGSYEQYF.

The chain has TRBV7-2 and TRBJ1-1; the TCRdb call, TRBD1, lacks DNA for checking. Germline V gene lookup returns CDR1 SGHTA and CDR2 FQGNSA. CDR3 size: 15 residues. The CDR3 is CASSPSATANTEAFF.

CDR3 in amino acids: CSALRMNTEAFF. The V gene is TRBV20-1, the J gene TRBJ1-1. This CDR3 region has 12 residues. The germline V gene has CDR1 DFQATT and CDR2 SNEGSKA (reference sequence).

The V and J genes are TRBV6-2 or TRBV6-3 and TRBJ2-3; there is no DNA to check the TCRdb D call of TRBD2. Germline CDR1 and CDR2: MNHEY and SVGEGT. CDR3 length equals 14 residues. Here the CDR3 reads CASSVGLGGDTQYF.

This clonotype is deemed medium-sized by its frequency. The V and J genes are TRBV7-3 and TRBJ2-1. Germline V gene sequence: CDR1 SGHTA, CDR2 FQGTGA. CDR3 length equals 15 residues. This chain's CDR3 is CASSLLRSSYNEQFF.

V and J are TRBV7-2 and TRBJ2-4; with no DNA, the TCRdb D assignment of TRBD1 cannot be verified. CDR1 is SGHTA, CDR2 FQGNSA, per germline. The CDR3 runs 15 residues. CDR3 sequence reads: CASSLGLQGKNIQYF.

The genes are TRBV20-1 and TRBJ2-3; TCRdb returns TRBD1, unconfirmable since there is no DNA. Germline assignment: CDR1 DFQATT and CDR2 SNEGSKA (reference sequence). This CDR3 is built from 15 residues. The CDR3 spells CSASSLDGNTDTQYF.

This chain links TRBV6-2 or TRBV6-3 with TRBJ2-5; no DNA is available, so the TRBD1 call from TCRdb remains unchecked. This CDR3 is built from 17 residues. The germline V gene has CDR1 MNHEY and CDR2 SVGEGT. The CDR3 region is CASSYSAGTGSQETQYF.

The genes are TRBV28 and TRBJ2-4; TCRdb lists TRBD1, though no DNA is available to test this call. The CDR3 sequence is 12 residues long. Germline V gene sequence: CDR1 MDHEN, CDR2 SYDVKM. CDR3 sequence reads: CASRSFPHIQYF.

The CDR3 sequence is CASRQGAWYGYTF. The chain joins TRBV6-1 to TRBJ1-2; TCRdb names TRBD1, which stays unverified in the absence of DNA. The CDR3 runs 13 residues. In germline, CDR1 is MNHNS, CDR2 SASEGT.

This sequence joins TRBV19 and TRBJ1-1; TCRdb designates TRBD1, a call that cannot be tested without DNA. The CDR3 contains 14 residues. Germline CDR1 and CDR2: LNHDA and SQIVND (reference sequence). The CDR3 sequence is CASSTPTGITEAFF.

J is TRBJ1-5 and V is TRBV9; TCRdb reports TRBD1, a call that lacks DNA to check it against. Germline V gene lookup returns CDR1 SGDLS and CDR2 YYNGEE. The CDR3 is 18 amino acids. CDR3 sequence reads: CASSVVTGEAPLDQPQHF.

The V and J genes are TRBV5-6 and TRBJ2-7; TCRdb's D gene call, TRBD1, goes unchecked for lack of DNA. Germline V gene sequence: CDR1 SGHDT, CDR2 YYEEEE. The CDR3 totals 19 residues. This CDR3 is CASSWGQDLDAAESYEQYF.

The chain joins TRBV6-5 to TRBJ2-4; the D gene TCRdb calls, TRBD2, cannot be checked with no DNA. CDR3 length: 16 residues. CDR1 is MNHEY, CDR2 SVGAGI, per germline. The CDR3 loop is CASSLETSLAKNIQYF.

V usage is TRBV5-1 and J usage is TRBJ2-1; TCRdb gives TRBD2 as the D gene, but with no DNA this cannot be confirmed. CDR3 length: 15 residues. Per the germline V gene, CDR1 is SGHRS and CDR2 is YFSETQ. CDR3 region: CASFLGTSGYNEQFF.

The chain couples TRBV6-2 or TRBV6-3 to TRBJ2-2; as DNA is missing, the TRBD1 call by TCRdb cannot be tested. Germline-derived CDR1 and CDR2 are MNHEY and SVGEGT. There are 16 residues in the CDR3. The CDR3 reads CASGDPGGSRTGELFF.